These T cell receptor beta chains were read from a single sample in a study of shared clonotypes between healthy human individuals. Sequenced by immunoSEQ multiplex PCR; TCRdb stores in-frame clones only, minus some. Among some 2 million clones, about 95% were seen once, and the ten largest hold 0.1% to 0.15%. Sequenced: naive CD4+ T cells sorted from blood. These receptors were collected from a man younger than 30 in good health. Each CDR3 is given with its conserved first and last residue. The D gene is left open where the match is weak.

V gene	J gene	D gene	CDR3 length	CDR3 DNA	CDR3 protein
TRBV2	TRBJ2-7	TRBD1	12	TGTGCCAGCGCGGGACAGGTTTACGAGCAGTACTTC	CASAGQVYEQYF
TRBV5-1	TRBJ2-1	NA	14	TGCGCCAGCAGCCCGGAGGGACCCCTAAATGAGCAGTTCTTC	CASSPEGPLNEQFF
TRBV7-9	TRBJ1-4	NA	16	TGTGCCAGCAGCTTAGTAGGTCTACCCGCTAATGAAAAACTGTTTTTT	CASSLVGLPANEKLFF
TRBV7-2	TRBJ1-1	TRBD1	16	TGTGCCAGCAGCCGGCCGTGGACAGGGGTGAACACTGAAGCTTTCTTT	CASSRPWTGVNTEAFF
TRBV11-2	TRBJ2-3	NA	14	TGTGCCAGCAGCTGGAGCGAAAACACAGATACGCAGTATTTT	CASSWSENTDTQYF
TRBV5-1	TRBJ1-6	NA	16	TGCGCCAGCAGCTTGACAGGAGTCTCCTATAATTCACCCCTCCACTTT	CASSLTGVSYNSPLHF
TRBV30	TRBJ1-2	NA	13	TGTGCCTGGAGCGAGACAGAATTCTATGGCTACACCTTC	CAWSETEFYGYTF
TRBV9	TRBJ2-1	NA	15	TGTGCCAGCAGCGTAGCTACGAGGGGGATAGATGAGCAGTTCTTC	CASSVATRGIDEQFF
TRBV9	TRBJ2-7	TRBD1	16	TGTGCCAGCAGCGTGGATGACAGGGGTCTATCCTACGAGCAGTACTTC	CASSVDDRGLSYEQYF
TRBV5-1	TRBJ1-4	NA	14	TGCGCCAGCAGCTTGTTGGGGGCGGGTGAAAAACTGTTTTTT	CASSLLGAGEKLFF
TRBV7-9	TRBJ1-6	TRBD1	16	TGTGCCAGCAGCTACCCGACAGGGGGTAATAATTCACCCCTCCACTTT	CASSYPTGGNNSPLHF
TRBV7-2	TRBJ2-3	TRBD2	14	TGTGCCAGCACCCGGACTAGACAACCAGATACGCAGTATTTT	CASTRTRQPDTQYF
TRBV27	TRBJ1-4	NA	14	TGTGCCAGCAGAGTAGGGGAGCCTAATGAAAAACTGTTTTTT	CASRVGEPNEKLFF
TRBV28	TRBJ1-6	NA	17	TGTGCCAGCAGTGAACTAAATGCGGCGACTTATAATTCACCCCTCCACTTT	CASSELNAATYNSPLHF
TRBV6-5	TRBJ1-1	NA	14	TGTGCCAGCAGTTACCCAGGGTTACTGACTGAAGCTTTCTTT	CASSYPGLLTEAFF
TRBV5-1	TRBJ2-7	NA	13	TGCGCCAGCAGCTTGTACCGGCTCGACGAGCAGTACTTC	CASSLYRLDEQYF